Described below is a single T cell receptor beta chain sequence and its context. The antigen it recognizes is unknown. No much larger clone exists at a distance of one base, and base qualities are not known. Trimmed from V: 2 bases; trimmed from J: 10 bases; junction bases lacking a gene match: 7. CDR1 and CDR2, looked up from the germline V gene (reference sequence), are MNHEY and SMNVEV. The CDR3 sequence holds 15 residues, the cysteine and phenylalanine included. Only the CDR3 DNA is retained, 45 bases long and in frame from the first base. This sample was taken from a study of blood T cell repertoires in COVID-19 (dated by TCRdb to 2018 to 2020). Concerning the study at large: The collaborator samples originated in the United States, Italy and Spain and spanned the acute and convalescent phases of COVID-19. The prospective study material was composed of cDNA or gDNA derived from T cells, B-cell-depleted T cells, or PBMCs. Deeply sampled blood TCRbeta repertoires from subjects exposed to, actively infected with, or recovered from COVID-19 were included in the dataset. The repertoires were made available in a free public database intended to serve as a resource for research on the immune response to SARS-CoV-2. The samples were drawn from two sources: the first 160 participants of the ongoing ImmuneRACE study, and fewer than 1,500 subjects contributed by 6 global collaborators. The sample metadata nearly always contained a de-identified subject ID, COVID-19 status, age in years and sex. Where HLA class I and class II types were available, the types were taken from metadata supplied by the sample provider, not from assay-based typing.

The research as a whole found: How much clinical and demographic metadata was included differed by source and by participant, and the metadata was provided uncurated.

The immunoSEQ Assay, a bias-controlled multiplex PCR, was used to amplify TCRbeta CDR3 regions from genomic DNA. The published analysis was carried out like this. The number of nucleated cells in each sample was estimated from the amplification of reference gene primers within the assay. Sequence reads were collapsed and filtered to measure the absolute abundance of every unique TCRbeta CDR3 rearrangement. Productive Simpson clonality was computed per sample as the square root of Simpson's diversity index over productive rearrangements. As stored in TCRdb, this immuneACCESS dataset retains in-frame rearrangements with V and J assigned. A fraction of the clones does not appear; measured against another copy, unresolved V genes explain less than half of the discrepancy, and the remainder lacks a known reason. V and J calls and clone size are copied from that table; D and trimming were computed from the DNA. The sample table records about 150,000 clones; 80% of these occur just once. Roughly 0.58% of the sample belongs to the ten largest clones.

The collaborating institutions used their own protocols to collect whole blood in K2EDTA tubes. For TCRbeta analysis, collaborators shipped samples in one of three forms: frozen whole blood, isolated PBMCs, or DNA extracted from either of those sample types. The rearrangement combines TRBV27 with TRBJ1-6; 8 central bases correspond to TRBD1. The TCR sequence derives from a man in his 60s with acute or convalescent COVID-19. The sample comprised peripheral blood. At the DNA level, the sequence is TGTGCCAGCAGTTTAGGGACAGGCGGAACATCACCCCTCCACTTT. Its protein reads: CASSLGTGGTSPLHF.